The source of this T cell receptor beta chain is a study of cytomegalovirus exposure and HLA in healthy donors. PCR was performed using 60 Vbeta and 13 Jbeta primers. Only in-frame clones appear in the TCRdb table, and some are missing; sequencing was by immunoSEQ multiplex PCR. The sample yields 150,000 to 200,000 clones, 75% to 80% seen once. With 0 bases clipped from V and 8 bases from J, the junction kept 1 base outside the gene matches. The CDR3 sequence is 14 residues long. Looked up from germline, CDR1 is SGDLS and CDR2 is YYNGEE. The sequencing sample was made of PBMCs. The TCR was taken from a woman aged 45-59 years in good health and CMV-seropositive. V is TRBV9 and J is TRBJ2-1; 11 positions agree with TRBD1. CDR3 residues: CASSVGTGGYEQFF. The CDR3 DNA is TGTGCCAGCAGCGTAGGGACAGGGGGCTATGAGCAGTTCTTC.